This T cell receptor (beta chain) was profiled in a study of cytomegalovirus exposure and HLA in healthy donors. Study outcomes and limitations: At a 0.05 false discovery rate, a later analysis found about 17,000 TCR beta sequences to be associated with HLA alleles. Under in vitro conditions, a few CMV-associated chains were confirmed as specific for CMV antigens.

Points on this clone: Its antigen is as yet unknown.

13 Jbeta primers and 60 Vbeta primers were used for the PCR. Clones were read by immunoSEQ multiplex PCR, and TCRdb kept only the in-frame ones, dropping some. The table shows about 160,000 clones, with around 74% occurring only once. Germline values: CDR1 KGHSH, CDR2 LQKENI. The V end was cut by 4 bases, the J end by 2 bases, with 13 bases between. This CDR3 comprises 15 residues. The material sequenced was PBMCs. The rearrangement links TRBV18 to TRBJ2-3; D perhaps matches TRBD2 (5 bases). The TCR was taken from a man aged 45-65 years in good health and CMV-seropositive. DNA for the CDR3: TGTGCCAGCTCACGCGCGCCAGCGGACACAGATACGCAGTATTTT. Its translation: CASSRAPADTDTQYF.